The 5 T cell receptor beta chains below were found in one sample sequenced in a study of shared clonotypes between healthy human individuals. Naivety among CD8 cells was defined by CD45RO negativity and positive CCR7 selection, thereby excluding terminally differentiated effector memory CD45RA+ cells. Clones were sequenced by immunoSEQ multiplex PCR, and TCRdb holds only the in-frame ones, with some missing. The sample includes some 800,000 clones, about 92% seen only once; the top ten take 24%. The sequencing sample was made of naive CD8+ T cells sorted from blood. The receptors were sampled from a young man in good health.

The gene calls are TRBV4-3 and TRBJ1-5; 9 nucleotides agree with TRBD1. The germline V gene encodes CDR1 LGHNA and CDR2 YSLEER. The CDR3 spans 15 residues. Trimming took 4 bases from V and 4 from J; bases not matched to a gene: 5. CDR3 nucleotides: TGCGCCAGCAGCCCCGGGACAGGGCGAAATCAGCCCCAGCATTTT. Translating gives CASSPGTGRNQPQHF.

The CDR3 bases are TGTGCCAGCAGCCCCAGACGGATCGGGGAGACCCAGTACTTC. Its translation is CASSPRRIGETQYF. V gene TRBV25-1 combines with J gene TRBJ2-5, with D hard to call. Germline V gene sequence: CDR1 MGHDK, CDR2 SYGVNS. V was cut by 6 bases and J by 5 bases, with 16 bases left in between. The CDR3 is made up of 14 amino acids.

The chain is built from TRBV4-1 and TRBJ2-1; 7 bases map to TRBD2. In germline, CDR1 is MGHRA, CDR2 YSYEKL. V lost 2 bases, J lost 10 bases, and 5 bases stayed unmatched. The CDR3 length is 13 residues. For the CDR3, the DNA is TGCGCCAGCAGCCAACGGCGGGAGTGGGAGCAGTTCTTC. Translation: CASSQRREWEQFF.

This chain joins TRBV5-6 and TRBJ1-5; unclear D gene. V dropped 5 bases and J dropped 0 bases, with 9 bases sitting between them. Germline V gene sequence: CDR1 SGHDT, CDR2 YYEEEE. The CDR3 sequence is 14 residues long. The CDR3 nucleotides are TGTGCCAGCAGTGACCAATATAGCAATCAGCCCCAGCATTTT. The encoded protein is CASSDQYSNQPQHF. The whole variable domain, remainder taken from reference TRBV5-6 and TRBJ1-5, is DAGVTQSPTHLIKTRGQQVTLRCSPKSGHDTVSWYQQALGQGPQFIFQYYEEEERQRGNFPDRFSGHQFPNYSSELNVNALLLGDSALYLCASSDQYSNQPQHFGDGTRLSIL.

This chain connects TRBV27 to TRBJ2-7; D might be TRBD1 (5 bases). The CDR3 consists of 12 residues. CDR1 and CDR2 (germline): MNHEY, SMNVEV (reference sequence). Trimming removed 6 bases from V and 5 bases from J, with 11 bases in between. This CDR3 reads CASRDNVHEQYF. In DNA form, the CDR3 reads TGTGCCAGCAGGGACAATGTCCACGAGCAGTACTTC.